Below, 30 T cell receptor beta chains from the same sample are listed, as sequenced in a study of cytomegalovirus exposure and HLA in healthy donors. The PCR made use of 60 Vbeta and 13 Jbeta primers. Libraries were prepared by immunoSEQ multiplex PCR; TCRdb keeps only in-frame clonotypes and omits some of them. The repertoire holds approximately 210,000 clones, with more than 85% as singletons. Sequencing used PBMCs. These receptors came from a woman under 30 in good health and CMV-seronegative.

The chain has TRBV4-3 and TRBJ2-3, with unresolved D. V was trimmed by 0 bases and J by 5 bases, leaving 3 bases between them. This CDR3 has 12 amino acids. The germline CDR1 and CDR2 sequences are LGHNA and YSLEER. The CDR3 sequence: CASSQDRDTQYF. Here the CDR3 DNA reads TGCGCCAGCAGCCAAGATAGAGATACGCAGTATTTT.

V usage is TRBV13 and J usage is TRBJ2-1; TRBD2 might be the D (5 bases). Per the germline V gene, CDR1 is PRHDT and CDR2 is FYEKMQ (reference sequence). Trimming removed 3 bases at V and 4 bases at J, with 13 bases between. This CDR3 is 15 amino acids long. In DNA form, the CDR3 reads TGTGCCAGCAGCTTGGTGAGCGGTTTTTACAATGAGCAGTTCTTC. It yields the protein CASSLVSGFYNEQFF.

The chain joins TRBV27 to TRBJ2-5; 11 bases line up with TRBD2. With V trimmed by 4 bases and J by 5 bases, 6 bases remained unmatched. Germline CDR1 is MNHEY and CDR2 is SMNVEV (reference sequence). CDR3 length equals 15 residues. CDR3 in amino acids: CASSSLAGGLETQYF. CDR3 bases: TGTGCCAGCAGTTCTCTAGCGGGGGGCCTTGAGACCCAGTACTTC.

This rearrangement joins TRBV7-2 to TRBJ2-5; TRBD2 might be the D (6 bases). This CDR3 has 17 residues. Germline CDR1 SGHTA, CDR2 FQGNSA. Trimming removed 4 bases at V and 4 bases at J, with 22 bases between. CDR3 loop: CASSSQSRGILSETQYF. CDR3 DNA: TGTGCCAGCAGCTCCCAGTCTCGGGGGATTTTGTCAGAGACCCAGTACTTC.

The chain is built from TRBV4-3 and TRBJ1-1; TRBD1 is a possible D gene (5 bases). The CDR3 is 14 residues long. Trimming removed 1 base at V and 3 bases at J, with 9 bases between. Germline CDR1 and CDR2: LGHNA and YSLEER. CDR3 sequence: CASSQAGGDTEAFF. The CDR3 DNA reads as TGCGCCAGCAGCCAAGCCGGGGGGGACACTGAAGCTTTCTTT.

Here the CDR3 reads CASSSRAGGPRDTQYF. CDR3 bases: TGTGCCAGCAGCTCCCGAGCGGGAGGGCCCAGAGATACGCAGTATTTT. The chain has TRBV9 and TRBJ2-3, with 10 bases matching TRBD2. CDR1 and CDR2 (germline): SGDLS, YYNGEE. Trimming at V came to 4 bases and at J to 5 bases, leaving 10 bases not matched to a gene. The CDR3 runs 16 residues.

The V gene is TRBV19, the J gene TRBJ2-7, with D perhaps matching TRBD1 (6 bases). V was clipped by 5 bases and J by 3 bases, with 14 bases between them. In germline, CDR1 is LNHDA, CDR2 SQIVND (reference sequence). The CDR3 runs 14 residues. The CDR3 sequence: CASSQPGTNYEQYF. The CDR3 DNA is TGTGCCAGTAGTCAGCCCGGGACAAACTACGAGCAGTACTTC.

The chain employs TRBV5-6 and TRBJ2-5; possibly TRBD2 for D (5 bases). CDR3 length equals 11 residues. Germline V lookup: CDR1 SGHDT, CDR2 YYEEEE. V lost 3 bases to trimming and J lost 9 bases, with 9 bases between them. In DNA form, the CDR3 reads TGTGCCAGCAGCTCGACCGGGGCCCAGTACTTC. This codes for CASSSTGAQYF.

The rearrangement uses TRBV5-4 and TRBJ1-6; maybe TRBD1 (6 bases). This CDR3 spans 15 amino acids. With 10 bases removed from V and 5 bases from J, the gap between germline ends came to 19 bases. The V gene's germline CDR1 is SGHNT and CDR2 YYREEE (reference sequence). CDR3 residues: CAASRGGDNNSPLHF. The CDR3 DNA follows: TGTGCCGCCTCGCGGGGGGGCGACAATAATTCACCCCTCCACTTT. The variable domain in full, completed from reference TRBV5-4 and TRBJ1-6, reads ETGVTQSPTHLIKTRGQQVTLRCSSQSGHNTVSWYQQALGQGPQFIFQYYREEENGRGNFPPRFSGLQFPNYSSELNVNALELDDSALYLCAASRGGDNNSPLHFGNGTRLTVT.

This clone showed up just a few times. The rearrangement joins TRBV10-3 to TRBJ2-1; 7 nucleotides line up with TRBD2. The CDR3 length is 13 residues. J was trimmed by 3 bases and V by 10 bases; bases with no gene match: 6. Germline lookup yields CDR1 ENHRY and CDR2 SYGVKD. CDR3 residues: CATRLAGYNEQFF. CDR3 bases: TGTGCCACCCGGTTAGCGGGCTACAATGAGCAGTTCTTC.

The chain couples TRBV6-5 to TRBJ1-2, with D possibly TRBD1 on 5 matching bases. There are 13 residues in the CDR3. V lost 3 bases and J lost 4, with 9 bases in between. Germline V gene sequence: CDR1 MNHEY, CDR2 SVGAGI. CDR3 in amino acids: CASSYDSSYGYTF. The CDR3 bases are TGTGCCAGCAGTTATGACAGCTCCTATGGCTACACCTTC.

The chain combines TRBV7-9 with TRBJ2-1; TRBD2 is a possible D gene (7 bases). This CDR3 comprises 16 residues. V shed 4 bases and J shed 7 bases, with 20 bases lying between them. Germline V gives CDR1 SEHNR, CDR2 FQNEAQ (reference sequence). This chain's CDR3 is CASSWGEGRGGNEQFF. The CDR3 region has the DNA TGTGCCAGCAGCTGGGGGGAGGGCAGGGGAGGTAATGAGCAGTTCTTC.

This clone has just one count. This chain links TRBV28 with TRBJ1-2; maybe TRBD1 (6 bases). The CDR3 has 13 amino acids. Trimming shortened V by 6 bases and J by 4 bases, and 12 bases separated the two germline ends. Germline CDR1 is MDHEN and CDR2 is SYDVKM. CDR3 in amino acids: CASRTGFIYGYTF. DNA of the CDR3: TGTGCCAGCAGAACAGGGTTTATCTATGGCTACACCTTC.

J is TRBJ1-2 and V is TRBV5-1, with TRBD1 as a possible D gene (5 bases). Deletions cut 4 bases from V and 2 bases from J, with 12 bases between. Looked up from germline, CDR1 is SGHRS and CDR2 is YFSETQ. CDR3 length equals 14 residues. The CDR3 loop is CASSQGGENYGYTF. As DNA, the CDR3 is TGCGCCAGCAGCCAGGGTGGGGAAAACTATGGCTACACCTTC.

This sequence joins TRBV19 and TRBJ2-1; D ambiguous. Germline V gene lookup returns CDR1 LNHDA and CDR2 SQIVND (reference sequence). This CDR3 has 11 residues. The V and J ends lost 6 bases and 8 bases respectively, with 8 bases between them. The CDR3 DNA reads as TGTGCCAGTAGACGGTATGATGAGCAGTTCTTC. As protein: CASRRYDEQFF.

For the CDR3, the DNA is TGTGCCAGCAGACCCTGGGGAGGAGCCTACGAGCAGTACTTC. It specifies CASRPWGGAYEQYF. The J gene is TRBJ2-7, the V gene TRBV11-3, with D tentatively TRBD2 (6 bases). Deletions cut 6 bases from V and 2 bases from J, with 14 bases between. The CDR3 consists of 14 residues. Germline V lookup: CDR1 SGHNT, CDR2 YENEEA.

The genes are TRBV11-3 and TRBJ1-1; no clear D gene. The CDR3 totals 13 residues. The V end lost 5 bases, the J end lost 3 bases, and 10 bases lay between the germline ends. Germline loops: CDR1 SGHNT, CDR2 YENEEA. CDR3 nucleotide sequence: TGTGCCAGCAGCCGAGATGTTCACACTGAAGCTTTCTTT. Amino acid sequence: CASSRDVHTEAFF.

This clone was seen only a few times. The gene calls are TRBV2 and TRBJ1-1, with a possible D match to TRBD1 (5 bases). The CDR3 has 11 residues. CDR1 and CDR2 (germline): SNHLY, FYNNEI. Trimming stripped 4 bases from V and 8 bases from J, with 8 bases between. CDR3 loop: CASSVRTEAFF. The DNA of the CDR3 is TGTGCCAGCAGTGTCCGGACAGAAGCTTTCTTT.

This chain connects TRBV6-1 to TRBJ2-1, with TRBD2 as a possible D gene (6 bases). V was cut by 6 bases and J by 0 bases, with 12 bases left in between. CDR3 size: 15 residues. Germline assignment: CDR1 MNHNS and CDR2 SASEGT. This CDR3 reads CASSPSVSSYNEQFF. The CDR3 bases are TGTGCCAGCAGCCCTAGCGTAAGCTCCTACAATGAGCAGTTCTTC.

The chain has TRBV18 and TRBJ2-1; TRBD2 aligns across 11 bases. The CDR3 extends over 16 amino acids. The germline gives CDR1 KGHSH, CDR2 LQKENI. The V gene end was trimmed by 2 bases and the J gene end by 3 bases; junction bases not matched to a gene: 3. The CDR3 protein is CASSPTGTSGYNEQFF. The CDR3 DNA sequence: TGTGCCAGCTCACCAACCGGGACTAGCGGCTACAATGAGCAGTTCTTC.

This clone was found once. The CDR3 DNA sequence: TGTGCCAGCGGGGTAGCGGGAGGTATAGATACGCAGTATTTT. Residues: CASGVAGGIDTQYF. This chain connects TRBV7-3 to TRBJ2-3, with 10 bases matching TRBD2. V trimming: 8 bases; J trimming: 5 bases; junction bases outside the gene matches: 7. The CDR3 has 14 amino acids. CDR1 SGHTA and CDR2 FQGTGA come from the germline V gene.

The genes are TRBV6-6 and TRBJ1-5, with a tentative D call TRBD1 (6 bases). CDR3 length: 14 residues. Germline CDR1 and CDR2: MNHNY and SVGAGI (reference sequence). V dropped 5 bases and J dropped 5 bases, with 13 bases sitting between them. CDR3 loop: CASSSTGIYQPQHF. The CDR3 bases are TGTGCCAGCAGTAGCACAGGGATTTATCAGCCCCAGCATTTT.

The V and J genes are TRBV6-4 and TRBJ1-2; 11 nucleotides match TRBD1. The CDR3 runs 15 residues. V was pared by 2 bases and J by 8 bases, with 7 bases of the junction left unmatched. Germline V gene sequence: CDR1 MRHNA, CDR2 SNTAGT. This CDR3 is CASSDGGQGADGYTF. The CDR3 region has the DNA TGTGCCAGCAGTGACGGCGGACAGGGGGCTGACGGCTACACCTTC.

The chain combines TRBV5-4 with TRBJ2-7; D remains ambiguous. CDR3 length: 15 residues. The V and J ends lost 4 bases and 7 bases respectively, with 21 bases between them. Germline V gene lookup returns CDR1 SGHNT and CDR2 YYREEE (reference sequence). CDR3 nucleotide sequence: TGTGCCAGCAGCCTCGACAAATCCCTCTTTTCTGAGCAGTACTTC. Protein sequence: CASSLDKSLFSEQYF.

The chain uses TRBV9 and TRBJ2-1; a weak D match, TRBD2 (7 bases). V was pared by 0 bases and J by 6 bases, with 19 bases between. The CDR3 has 17 residues. Germline-derived CDR1 and CDR2 are SGDLS and YYNGEE. The chain's CDR3 is CASSVVFRGAAPNEQFF. The CDR3 DNA follows: TGTGCCAGCAGCGTAGTCTTTCGGGGGGCCGCCCCCAATGAGCAGTTCTTC.

J is TRBJ1-4 and V is TRBV9, with D perhaps TRBD1 (6 bases). The CDR3 has 14 amino acids. Germline CDR1 and CDR2: SGDLS and YYNGEE. Deletions cut 4 bases from V and 8 bases from J, with 15 bases between. In nucleotides, the CDR3 is TGTGCCAGCAGCCCGAGGGGGGGGAGAGAAAAACTGTTTTTT. The encoded protein is CASSPRGGREKLFF. Variable domain in full (rest from reference TRBV9 and TRBJ1-4): DSGVTQTPKHLITATGQRVTLRCSPRSGDLSVYWYQQSLDQGLQFLIQYYNGEERAKGNILERFSAQQFPDLHSELNLSSLELGDSALYFCASSPRGGREKLFFGSGTQLSVL.

The V gene is TRBV5-1, the J gene TRBJ2-3; 9 nucleotides match TRBD2. The germline V gene encodes CDR1 SGHRS and CDR2 YFSETQ. The junction had 14 bases not matched to a gene; V was cut back by 4 bases and J by 5 bases. This CDR3 contains 17 residues. In DNA, the CDR3 is TGCGCCAGCAGCCGCCTCGGGGGCGGGAGGGCCGTAGATACGCAGTATTTT. Protein: CASSRLGGGRAVDTQYF.

The rearrangement joins TRBV6-1 to TRBJ1-3; 8 nucleotides agree with TRBD1. V gave up 7 bases and J gave up 0 bases; unmatched junction bases: 5. This CDR3 comprises 15 residues. The V gene's germline CDR1 is MNHNS and CDR2 SASEGT. In nucleotides, the CDR3 is TGTGCCAGCAAACTGGACAGGGACTCTGGAAACACCATATATTTT. It is translated as CASKLDRDSGNTIYF.

The table lists this clone with a count of one. The chain links TRBV13 to TRBJ1-1, with D hard to call. Germline-derived CDR1 and CDR2 are PRHDT and FYEKMQ (reference sequence). The length of the CDR3 is 19 residues. The germline V and J ends were trimmed by 4 bases and 4 bases, with 28 bases remaining between them. CDR3 DNA: TGTGCCAGCAGCTCCCCATTGAGGCCCGTGAACTTCCCAGCCACTGAAGCTTTCTTT. Translation: CASSSPLRPVNFPATEAFF.

V gene TRBV28 combines with J gene TRBJ2-5; TRBD1 agrees at 9 bases. CDR1 and CDR2 from the germline V gene are MDHEN and SYDVKM. The CDR3 totals 16 residues. With V trimmed by 5 bases and J by 2 bases, 9 bases remained unmatched. The CDR3 here is CASSLHRGRIQETQYF. CDR3 DNA sequence: TGTGCCAGCAGTCTCCACAGGGGGCGAATACAAGAGACCCAGTACTTC.